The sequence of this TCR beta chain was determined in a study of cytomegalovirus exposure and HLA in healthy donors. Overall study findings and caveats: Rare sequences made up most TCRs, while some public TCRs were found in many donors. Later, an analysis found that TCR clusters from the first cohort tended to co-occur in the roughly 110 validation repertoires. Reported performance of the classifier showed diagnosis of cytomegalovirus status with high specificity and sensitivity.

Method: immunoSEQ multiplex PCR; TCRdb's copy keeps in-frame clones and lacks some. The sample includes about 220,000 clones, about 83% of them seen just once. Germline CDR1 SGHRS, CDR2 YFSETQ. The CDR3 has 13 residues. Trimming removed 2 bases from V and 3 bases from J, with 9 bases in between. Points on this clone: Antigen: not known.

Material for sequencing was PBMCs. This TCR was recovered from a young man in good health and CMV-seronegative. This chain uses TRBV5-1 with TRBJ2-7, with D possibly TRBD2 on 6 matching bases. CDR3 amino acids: CASSFGGDYEQYF. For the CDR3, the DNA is TGCGCCAGCAGCTTTGGAGGGGACTACGAGCAGTACTTC.